A selection of T cell receptor beta chains follows, all from one sample in a study of Graves' ophthalmopathy and Graves' hyperthyroidism. TCRdb passed the multiplex PCR reads through MiXCR, listing each CDR3 protein once. The repertoire holds some 750,000 distinct CDR3 sequences, with approximately 40% as singletons. Sequencing used peripheral blood. All receptors derive from an adult man with Graves' ophthalmopathy. CDR3s include the opening cysteine and the closing phenylalanine or tryptophan. The D gene is left open where the match is weak. Clone size is given for some rows only: seen once, a few or many times, or a class if the clone is expanded.

NA	TRBJ2-5	TRBV3-1	few	CASSQETEETQYF	TGTGCCAGCAGCCAAGAAACGGAAGAGACCCAGTACTTC
TRBD2	TRBJ2-2	TRBV27	NA	CASSYLAGPDTGELVF	TGTGCCAGCAGTTATTTAGCGGGTCCCGACACCGGGGAGCTGGTTTTT
NA	TRBJ2-6	TRBV15	NA	CATSSEAGANVLTF	TGTGCCACCAGCTCCGAGGCTGGGGCCAACGTCCTGACTTTC
TRBD1	TRBJ2-7	TRBV29-1	many	CSVALADRESGEQYF	TGCAGCGTTGCCCTTGCGGACAGGGAATCAGGCGAGCAGTACTTC
TRBD1	TRBJ2-7	TRBV11-2	NA	CASSDAPGQGSYEQYF	TGTGCCAGCAGCGACGCACCGGGACAGGGGTCCTACGAGCAGTACTTC
TRBD1	TRBJ1-2	TRBV9	many	CASSPRGDRDYGYTF	TGTGCCAGCAGCCCGAGAGGGGACAGGGACTATGGCTACACCTTC
NA	TRBJ1-1	TRBV7-9	NA	CASSSMGGWTEAFF	TGTGCCAGCAGTTCGATGGGAGGATGGACTGAAGCTTTCTTT
TRBD1	TRBJ1-2	TRBV2	NA	CASTPGTGILYGYTF	TGTGCCAGCACCCCCGGGACAGGGATTCTCTATGGCTACACCTTC
TRBD2	TRBJ2-2	TRBV19	NA	CASSMTSGSEGELFF	TGTGCCAGTAGTATGACTAGCGGGTCCGAAGGGGAGCTGTTTTTT
NA	TRBJ2-7	TRBV2	many	CASRRDMSSYEQYF	TGTGCCAGCAGGAGGGACATGAGCTCCTACGAGCAGTACTTC
TRBD1	TRBJ1-4	TRBV25-1	NA	CASSQGRTGRNEKLFF	TGTGCCAGCAGCCAAGGGCGGACAGGGCGGAATGAAAAACTGTTTTTT
TRBD2	TRBJ2-1	TRBV7-2	few	CASSLALAGVNEQFF	TGTGCCAGCAGCTTAGCGCTAGCGGGTGTCAATGAGCAGTTCTTC
NA	TRBJ1-6	TRBV25-1	NA	CASSPRDSYPHF	TGTGCCAGCAGCCCACGGGACTCCTATCCGCACTTT
TRBD1	TRBJ2-7	TRBV9	NA	CASSPTGQGAYEQYF	TGTGCCAGCAGTCCCACAGGACAGGGGGCCTACGAGCAGTACTTC
NA	TRBJ2-2	TRBV7-2	few	CASSQQKQDMVHTGELFF	TGTGCCAGCAGCCAACAGAAACAGGACATGGTTCACACCGGGGAGCTGTTTTTT
NA	TRBJ2-5	TRBV5-6	few	CASSLAPVGETQYF	TGTGCCAGCAGCTTGGCCCCTGTCGGGGAGACCCAGTACTTC
TRBD2	TRBJ2-5	TRBV20-1	few	CSARDRLAGTVETQYF	TGCAGTGCTAGAGATCGACTAGCGGGAACCGTGGAGACCCAGTACTTC
NA	TRBJ1-2	TRBV7-9	many	CASSLELLGGYTF	TGTGCCAGCAGCTTAGAACTACTAGGGGGCTACACCTTC
TRBD2	TRBJ2-3	TRBV20-1	NA	CSAPMSGSGYF	TGCAGTGCCCCTATGAGCGGGAGCGGGTATTTT
TRBD1	TRBJ1-4	TRBV4-1	few	CASSPQWDRRNEKLFF	TGCGCCAGCAGCCCACAGTGGGACAGGAGGAATGAAAAACTGTTTTTT
TRBD1	TRBJ2-1	TRBV10-3	NA	CAISTTGNEQFF	TGTGCCATCAGTACGACAGGGAATGAGCAGTTCTTC
NA	TRBJ1-3	TRBV29-1	NA	CSVDSQSGNTIYF	TGCAGCGTTGATAGCCAATCTGGAAACACCATATATTTT
NA	TRBJ1-3	TRBV7-6	many	CASSLQVGAGNTIYF	TGTGCCAGCAGCTTACAGGTGGGGGCTGGAAACACCATATATTTT
TRBD1	TRBJ2-7	TRBV29-1	many	CSVQTGSSGEQYF	TGCAGCGTCCAGACAGGGTCGTCTGGCGAGCAGTACTTC
NA	TRBJ1-5	TRBV5-1	NA	CASSHRSGDQPQHF	TGCGCCAGCAGCCACAGGTCTGGGGATCAGCCCCAGCATTTT
NA	TRBJ1-2	TRBV6-6	NA	CASGHTRGNYGYTF	TGTGCCAGCGGACATACGAGGGGTAACTATGGCTACACCTTC
NA	TRBJ2-7	TRBV15	NA	CATSSFGGAYEQYF	TGTGCCACCAGCAGCTTCGGGGGCGCCTACGAGCAGTACTTC
TRBD2	TRBJ2-7	TRBV20-1	NA	CSAGGLAYSYEQYF	TGCAGTGCTGGTGGACTAGCGTACTCCTACGAGCAGTACTTC
NA	TRBJ1-6	TRBV30	few	CAWSGTSSPLHF	TGTGCCTGGAGTGGGACGAGTTCACCCCTCCACTTT
TRBD1	TRBJ2-2	TRBV25-1	NA	CACRGGQETGELFF	TGTGCCTGCAGGGGTGGACAGGAGACCGGGGAGCTGTTTTTT
TRBD1	TRBJ2-3	TRBV5-1	NA	CASSKGGTGEQDTQYF	TGCGCCAGCAGCAAGGGGGGGACAGGGGAACAAGATACGCAGTATTTT